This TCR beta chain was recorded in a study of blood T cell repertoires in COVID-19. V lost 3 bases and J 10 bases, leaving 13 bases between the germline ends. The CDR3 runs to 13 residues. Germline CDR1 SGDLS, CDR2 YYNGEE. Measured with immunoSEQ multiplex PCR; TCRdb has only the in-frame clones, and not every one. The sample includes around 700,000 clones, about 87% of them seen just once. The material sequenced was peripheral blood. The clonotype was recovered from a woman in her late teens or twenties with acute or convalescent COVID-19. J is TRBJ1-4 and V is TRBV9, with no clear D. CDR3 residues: CASSALDSRKLFF. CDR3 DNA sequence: TGTGCCAGCAGCGCCCTCGACTCCCGAAAACTGTTTTTT.